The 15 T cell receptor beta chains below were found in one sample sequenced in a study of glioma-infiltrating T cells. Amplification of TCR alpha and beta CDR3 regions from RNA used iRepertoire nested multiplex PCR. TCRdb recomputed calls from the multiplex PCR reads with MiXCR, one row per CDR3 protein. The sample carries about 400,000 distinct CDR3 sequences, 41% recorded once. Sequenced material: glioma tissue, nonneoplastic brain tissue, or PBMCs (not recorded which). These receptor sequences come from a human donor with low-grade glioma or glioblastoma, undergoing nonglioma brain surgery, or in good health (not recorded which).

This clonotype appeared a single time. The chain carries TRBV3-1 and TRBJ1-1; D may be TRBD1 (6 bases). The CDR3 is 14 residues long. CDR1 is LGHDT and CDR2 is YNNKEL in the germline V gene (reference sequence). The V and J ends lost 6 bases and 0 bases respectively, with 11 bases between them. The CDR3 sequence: CASSYRAMNTEAFF. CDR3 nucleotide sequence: TGTGCCAGCAGTTACAGGGCTATGAACACTGAAGCTTTCTTT.

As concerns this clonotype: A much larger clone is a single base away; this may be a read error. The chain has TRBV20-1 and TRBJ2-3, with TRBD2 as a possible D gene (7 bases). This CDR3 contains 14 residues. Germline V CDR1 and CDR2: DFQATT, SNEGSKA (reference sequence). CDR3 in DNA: TGCGGTGCGACTAGGGGGAGGGCCGAGGATACGCAGTATTTT. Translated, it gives CGATRGRAEDTQYF.

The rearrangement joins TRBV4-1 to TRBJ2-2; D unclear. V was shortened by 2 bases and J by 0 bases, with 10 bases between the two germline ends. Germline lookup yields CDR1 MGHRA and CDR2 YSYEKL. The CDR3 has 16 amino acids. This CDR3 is CASSQLDTSNTGELFF. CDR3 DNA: TGCGCCAGCAGCCAACTAGACACGTCGAACACCGGGGAGCTGTTTTTT.

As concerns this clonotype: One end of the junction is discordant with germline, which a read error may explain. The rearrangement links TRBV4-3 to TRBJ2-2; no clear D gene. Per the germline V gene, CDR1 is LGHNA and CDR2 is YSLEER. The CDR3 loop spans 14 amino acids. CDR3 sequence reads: CASSQAHGAGQLFF. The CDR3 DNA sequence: TGCGCCAGCAGCCAAGCCCATGGTGCCGGGCAGCTGTTTTTT.

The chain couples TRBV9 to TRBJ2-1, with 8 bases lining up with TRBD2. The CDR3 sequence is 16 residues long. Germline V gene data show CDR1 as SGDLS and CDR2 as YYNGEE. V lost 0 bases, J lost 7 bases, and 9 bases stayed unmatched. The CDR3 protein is CASSVATGGAGNEQFF. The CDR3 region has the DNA TGTGCCAGCAGCGTAGCGACGGGAGGGGCGGGGAATGAGCAGTTCTTC.

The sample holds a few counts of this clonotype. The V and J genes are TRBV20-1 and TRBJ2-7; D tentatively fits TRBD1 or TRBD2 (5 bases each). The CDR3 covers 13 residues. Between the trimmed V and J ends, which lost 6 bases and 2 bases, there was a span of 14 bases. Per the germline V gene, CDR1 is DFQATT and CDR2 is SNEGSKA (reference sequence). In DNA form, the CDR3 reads TGCAGTGCCTTCCCACGGGGCCCCTACGAGCAGTACTTC. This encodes CSAFPRGPYEQYF.

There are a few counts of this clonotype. This CDR3 is CASSGTAPGAFF. The CDR3 nucleotides are TGTGCCAGCAGTGGGACAGCGCCCGGGGCTTTCTTT. The chain combines TRBV2 with TRBJ1-1, with D possibly TRBD1 on 6 matching bases. The CDR3 totals 12 residues. V gave up 4 bases and J gave up 11 bases, with 14 bases separating them. The V gene's germline CDR1 is SNHLY and CDR2 FYNNEI.

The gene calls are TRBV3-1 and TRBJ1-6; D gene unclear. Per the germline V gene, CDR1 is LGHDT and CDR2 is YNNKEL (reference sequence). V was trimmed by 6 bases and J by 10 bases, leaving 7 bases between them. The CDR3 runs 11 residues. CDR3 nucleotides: TGTGCCAGCAGAGGTAGGTCACCCCTCCACTTT. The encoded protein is CASRGRSPLHF.

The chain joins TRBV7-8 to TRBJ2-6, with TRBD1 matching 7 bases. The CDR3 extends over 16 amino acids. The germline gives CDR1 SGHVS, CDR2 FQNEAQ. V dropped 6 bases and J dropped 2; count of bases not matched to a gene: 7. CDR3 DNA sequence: TGTGCCAGCAGACCAGACAGGGTTGCTGGGGCCAACGTCCTGACTTTC. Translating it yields CASRPDRVAGANVLTF.

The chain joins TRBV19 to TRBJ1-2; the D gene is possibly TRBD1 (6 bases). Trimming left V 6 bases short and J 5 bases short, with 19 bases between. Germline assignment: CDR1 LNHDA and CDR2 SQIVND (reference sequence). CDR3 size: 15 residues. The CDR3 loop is CASRYPGGGKYGYTF. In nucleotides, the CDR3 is TGTGCCAGTAGATACCCTGGTGGGGGCAAGTATGGCTACACCTTC.

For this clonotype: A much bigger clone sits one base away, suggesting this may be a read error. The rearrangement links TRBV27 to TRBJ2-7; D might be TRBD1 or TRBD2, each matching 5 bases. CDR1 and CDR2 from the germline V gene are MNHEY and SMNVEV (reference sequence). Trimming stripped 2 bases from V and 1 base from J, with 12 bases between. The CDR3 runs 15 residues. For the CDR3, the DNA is TGTGCCAGCAGTTTAGGAACGGGACCGTCCTACGAGCAGTACTTC. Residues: CASSLGTGPSYEQYF.

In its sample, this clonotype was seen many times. This CDR3 is CSARLMTSGRNEQFF. The CDR3 DNA reads as TGCAGTGCTAGACTGATGACTAGCGGGAGGAATGAGCAGTTCTTC. The genes are TRBV20-1 and TRBJ2-1, with 13 nucleotides matching TRBD2. The germline V gene has CDR1 DFQATT and CDR2 SNEGSKA (reference sequence). The CDR3 has 15 residues. J gave up 7 bases and V 2 bases, and 5 bases lay outside the gene matches.

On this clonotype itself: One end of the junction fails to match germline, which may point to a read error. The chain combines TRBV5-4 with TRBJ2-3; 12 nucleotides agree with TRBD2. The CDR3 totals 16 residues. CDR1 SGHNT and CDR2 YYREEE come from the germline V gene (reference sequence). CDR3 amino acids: CASSLTSGRRTDMQYF. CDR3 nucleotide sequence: TGTGCCAGCAGCTTGACTAGCGGGAGGCGGACAGATATGCAGTATTTT.

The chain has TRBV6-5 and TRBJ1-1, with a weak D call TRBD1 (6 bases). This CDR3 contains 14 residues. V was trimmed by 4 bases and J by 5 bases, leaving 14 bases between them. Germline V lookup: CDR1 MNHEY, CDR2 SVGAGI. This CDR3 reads CASSFQGPMTEAFF. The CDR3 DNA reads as TGTGCCAGCAGTTTCCAGGGGCCGATGACTGAAGCTTTCTTT.

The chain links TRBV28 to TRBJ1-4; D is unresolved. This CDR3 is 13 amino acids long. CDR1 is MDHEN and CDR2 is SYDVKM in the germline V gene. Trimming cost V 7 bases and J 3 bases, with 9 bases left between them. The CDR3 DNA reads TGTGCCAGCACTCCCGGAGCTAATGAAAAACTGTTTTTT. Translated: CASTPGANEKLFF.